The TCR beta chain under discussion was sequenced for a study of blood T cell repertoires in COVID-19. For the study at large: Specimens from acute and convalescent COVID-19 originated in the United States, Italy and Spain.

Participants, about 18 to 89 years old, spanned about two dozen US areas. Two negative PCRs, clearance, or symptom resolution characterized the recovered Cohort 3 donors. Original processing notes: Amplification from reference gene primers served as the basis for estimated nucleated cell counts. The assay was immunoSEQ multiplex PCR, and TCRdb's table has in-frame clones only and misses some. Clonal size and the V and J genes are those of that table, whereas D and trimming came from the DNA. The sample includes about 380,000 clones, approximately 90% of them seen just once. The length of the CDR3 is 16 residues. Trimming removed 1 base from V and 0 bases from J, with 13 bases in between. CDR1 SGHTA and CDR2 FQGNSA come from the germline V gene.

The rearrangement uses TRBV7-2 and TRBJ2-7; perhaps TRBD1 as D (5 bases). The sequence derives from a woman aged 18-29 years who had recovered from COVID-19. The specimen sequenced was PBMCs or T cells enriched from blood (not recorded which). CDR3 coding DNA: TGTGCCAGCAGCTTAGTAGGACACATGAGCTCCTACGAGCAGTACTTC. Its protein product is CASSLVGHMSSYEQYF.